This TCR beta chain emerged from a study of T cell changes during pregnancy in multiple sclerosis. Profiling relied on immunoSEQ multiplex PCR, and the TCRdb table lists in-frame clones only, not all of them. The sample records 66,000 or so clones, around 90% being singletons. CDR3 length equals 19 residues. From germline, CDR1 is SNHLY and CDR2 FYNNEI. Trimming took 0 bases from V and 1 from J, leaving 19 bases between them. The source of this sequence is a female donor in good health, enrolled as a control in a pregnancy study. The input for sequencing was peripheral blood, taken in the first trimester of pregnancy. The chain joins TRBV2 to TRBJ1-5, with TRBD1 as a possible D gene (5 bases). Here the CDR3 reads CASSEALKAGKASNQPQHF. CDR3 DNA sequence: TGTGCCAGCAGTGAAGCGCTTAAGGCAGGGAAGGCGAGCAATCAGCCCCAGCATTTT.